The T cell receptor (beta chain) described here comes from a study of blood T cell repertoires in COVID-19. Background on the study: Some COVID-19 samples were acute and others convalescent; all came from the United States, Italy and Spain. Sources were T cells, B-cell-depleted T cells, or PBMCs; the material itself was cDNA or gDNA.

This clone was observed once. CDR1 is SGHVS and CDR2 is FQNEAQ in the germline V gene. This CDR3 region has 18 residues. Trimming took 1 base from V and 2 from J; bases not matched to a gene: 10. Authors' methods: Amplification with reference gene primers provided the estimates of nucleated cell counts. The data were produced by immunoSEQ multiplex PCR, yet TCRdb's version contains in-frame clones alone and is incomplete. Clonal size and the V and J genes are those of that table, whereas D and trimming came from the DNA. The sample includes fewer than 45,000 clones, 84% seen only once; the top ten take approximately 1.6%.

Input material: peripheral blood. The TCR comes from a man aged 60-69 years with COVID-19, enrolled during active disease. This chain uses TRBV7-8 with TRBJ2-7; TRBD2 matches 11 bases. This chain's CDR3 is CASSLVSWTSGFAYEQYF. CDR3 DNA: TGTGCCAGCAGCTTAGTCTCATGGACTAGCGGGTTCGCCTACGAGCAGTACTTC.